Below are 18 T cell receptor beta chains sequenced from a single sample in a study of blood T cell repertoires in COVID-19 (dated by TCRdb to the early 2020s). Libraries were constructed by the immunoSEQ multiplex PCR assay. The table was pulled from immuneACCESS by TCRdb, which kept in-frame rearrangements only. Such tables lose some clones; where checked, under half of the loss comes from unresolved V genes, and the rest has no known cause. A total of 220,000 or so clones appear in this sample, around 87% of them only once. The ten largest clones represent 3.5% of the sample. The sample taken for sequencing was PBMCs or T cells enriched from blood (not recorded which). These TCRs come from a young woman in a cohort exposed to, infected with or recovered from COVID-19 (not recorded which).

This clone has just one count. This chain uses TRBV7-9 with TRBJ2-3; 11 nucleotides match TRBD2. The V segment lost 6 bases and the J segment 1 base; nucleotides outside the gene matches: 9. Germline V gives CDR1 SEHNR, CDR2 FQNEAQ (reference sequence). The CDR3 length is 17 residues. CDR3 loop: CASRTLAGGWGTDTQYF. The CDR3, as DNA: TGTGCCAGCAGGACCCTAGCGGGGGGATGGGGCACAGATACGCAGTATTTT.

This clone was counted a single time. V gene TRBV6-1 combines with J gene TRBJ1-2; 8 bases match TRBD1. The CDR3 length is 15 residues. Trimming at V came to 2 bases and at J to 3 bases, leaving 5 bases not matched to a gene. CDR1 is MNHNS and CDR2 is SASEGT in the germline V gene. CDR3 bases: TGTGCCAGCAGTGAAACAGGACAGGGCGACTATGGCTACACCTTC. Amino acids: CASSETGQGDYGYTF.

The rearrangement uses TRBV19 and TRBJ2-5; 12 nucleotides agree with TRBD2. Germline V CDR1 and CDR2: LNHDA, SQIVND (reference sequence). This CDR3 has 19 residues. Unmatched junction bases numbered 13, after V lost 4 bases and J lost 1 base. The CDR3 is CASSNPTPTSGGFQETQYF. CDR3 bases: TGTGCCAGTAGTAACCCGACCCCGACTAGCGGGGGTTTCCAAGAGACCCAGTACTTC.

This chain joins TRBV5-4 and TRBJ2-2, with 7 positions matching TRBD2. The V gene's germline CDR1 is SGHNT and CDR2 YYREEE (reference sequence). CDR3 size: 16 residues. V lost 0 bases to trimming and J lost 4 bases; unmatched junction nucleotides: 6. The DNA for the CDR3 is TGTGCCAGCAGCTTGGGCGGGGGACGGGGCACCGGGGAGCTGTTTTTT. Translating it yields CASSLGGGRGTGELFF.

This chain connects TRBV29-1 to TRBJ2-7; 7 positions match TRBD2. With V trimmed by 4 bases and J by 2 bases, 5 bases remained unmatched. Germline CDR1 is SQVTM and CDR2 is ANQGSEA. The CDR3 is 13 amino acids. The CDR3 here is CSVGTGTTYEQYF. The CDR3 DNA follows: TGCAGCGTTGGGACCGGGACTACCTACGAGCAGTACTTC.

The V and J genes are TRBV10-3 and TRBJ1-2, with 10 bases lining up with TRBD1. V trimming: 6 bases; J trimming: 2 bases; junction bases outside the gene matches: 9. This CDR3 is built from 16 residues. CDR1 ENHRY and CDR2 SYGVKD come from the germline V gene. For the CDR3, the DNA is TGTGCCATCAGACCGGGACAGGGGAATAACAACTATGGCTACACCTTC. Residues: CAIRPGQGNNNYGYTF.

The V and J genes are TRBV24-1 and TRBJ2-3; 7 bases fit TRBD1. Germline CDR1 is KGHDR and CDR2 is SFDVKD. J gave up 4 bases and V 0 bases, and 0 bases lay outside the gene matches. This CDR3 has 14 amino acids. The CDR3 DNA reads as TGTGCCACCAGTGATTTGCAGGGGGCAGATACGCAGTATTTT. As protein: CATSDLQGADTQYF.

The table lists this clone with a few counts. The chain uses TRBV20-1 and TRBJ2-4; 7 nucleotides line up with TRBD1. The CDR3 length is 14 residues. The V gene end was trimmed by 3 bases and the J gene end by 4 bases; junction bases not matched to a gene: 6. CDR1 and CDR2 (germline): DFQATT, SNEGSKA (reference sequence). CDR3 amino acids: CSASNQDRKNIQYF. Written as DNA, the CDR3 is TGCAGTGCTAGTAACCAGGACAGGAAAAACATTCAGTACTTC.

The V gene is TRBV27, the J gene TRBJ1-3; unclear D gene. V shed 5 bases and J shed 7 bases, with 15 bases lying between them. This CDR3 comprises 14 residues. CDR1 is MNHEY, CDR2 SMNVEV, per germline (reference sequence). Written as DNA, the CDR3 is TGTGCCAGCAGTCCAGGACTAGCGACGAACACCATATATTTT. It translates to CASSPGLATNTIYF.

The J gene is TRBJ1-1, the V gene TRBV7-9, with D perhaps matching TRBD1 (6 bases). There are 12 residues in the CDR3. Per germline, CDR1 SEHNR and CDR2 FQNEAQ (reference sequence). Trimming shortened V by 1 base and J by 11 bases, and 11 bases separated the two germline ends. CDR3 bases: TGTGCCAGCAGCTTAGATGGGGGCCATGCTTTCTTT. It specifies CASSLDGGHAFF.

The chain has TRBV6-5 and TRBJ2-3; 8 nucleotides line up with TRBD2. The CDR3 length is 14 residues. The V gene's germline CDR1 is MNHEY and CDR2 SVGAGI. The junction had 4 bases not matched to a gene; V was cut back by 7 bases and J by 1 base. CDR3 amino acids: CASIRAGGTDTQYF. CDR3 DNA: TGTGCCAGCATTCGAGCGGGGGGCACAGATACGCAGTATTTT.

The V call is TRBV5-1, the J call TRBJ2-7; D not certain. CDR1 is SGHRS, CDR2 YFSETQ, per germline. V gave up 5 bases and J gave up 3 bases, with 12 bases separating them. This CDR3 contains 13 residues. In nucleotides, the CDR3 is TGCGCCAGCAGGAAACAGAACCTCTACGAGCAGTACTTC. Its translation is CASRKQNLYEQYF.

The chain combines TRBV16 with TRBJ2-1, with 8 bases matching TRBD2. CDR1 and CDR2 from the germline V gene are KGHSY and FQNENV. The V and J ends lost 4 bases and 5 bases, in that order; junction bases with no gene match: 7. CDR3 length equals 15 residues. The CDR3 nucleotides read TGTGCCAGCAGCCCTCGACTAGCGAGAGACAATGAGCAGTTCTTC. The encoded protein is CASSPRLARDNEQFF.

The CDR3 region has the DNA TGTGCCAGCAGTCCGAACGGGTTCAGCAATCAGCCCCAGCATTTT. This encodes CASSPNGFSNQPQHF. The chain uses TRBV28 and TRBJ1-5; no reliable D call. Germline-derived CDR1 and CDR2 are MDHEN and SYDVKM. V was cut by 5 bases and J by 1 base, with 12 bases left in between. There are 15 residues in the CDR3.

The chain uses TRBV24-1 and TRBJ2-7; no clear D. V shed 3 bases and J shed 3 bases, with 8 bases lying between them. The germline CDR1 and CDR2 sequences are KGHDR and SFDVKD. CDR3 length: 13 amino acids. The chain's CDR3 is CATSDSDLYEQYF. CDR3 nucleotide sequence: TGTGCCACCAGTGATAGCGACCTCTACGAGCAGTACTTC.

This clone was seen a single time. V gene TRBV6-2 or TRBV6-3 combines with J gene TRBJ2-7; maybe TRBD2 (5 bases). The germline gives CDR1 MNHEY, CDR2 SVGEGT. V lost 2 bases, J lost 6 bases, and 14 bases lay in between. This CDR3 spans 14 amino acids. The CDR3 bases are TGTGCCAGCAGTTACCGGGGTCCCTACGGCGAGCAGTACTTC. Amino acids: CASSYRGPYGEQYF.

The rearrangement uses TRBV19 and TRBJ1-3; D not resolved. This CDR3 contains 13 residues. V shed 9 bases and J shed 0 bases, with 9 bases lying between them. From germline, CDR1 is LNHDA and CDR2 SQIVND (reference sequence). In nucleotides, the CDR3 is TGTGCCAGCGAGGGTTACTCTGGAAACACCATATATTTT. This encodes CASEGYSGNTIYF.

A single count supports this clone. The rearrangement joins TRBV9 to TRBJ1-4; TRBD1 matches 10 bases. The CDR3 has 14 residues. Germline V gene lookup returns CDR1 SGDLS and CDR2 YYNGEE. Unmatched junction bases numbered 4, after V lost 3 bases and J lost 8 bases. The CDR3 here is CASSGQGAGEKLFF. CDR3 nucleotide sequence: TGTGCCAGCAGCGGACAGGGGGCGGGGGAAAAACTGTTTTTT.